This TCR beta chain was retrieved from a study of shared clonotypes between healthy human individuals. General observations from the study: Clonotypes that were shared across a few donors made up approximately 5% of naive CD4 clonotypes. Genetic and exposure-history diversity was limited by the small donor number. The study found lower generation probabilities in non-shared clonotypes than in those shared by all four donors. The study generally estimated greater richness for naive than memory subsets.

Sequencing used immunoSEQ multiplex PCR; TCRdb keeps in-frame clones, though not all of them. The data show fewer than 400,000 clones, around 72% seen once. Germline CDR1 is SNHLY and CDR2 is FYNNEI. The CDR3 extends over 13 amino acids. With 1 base removed from V and 5 bases from J, the gap between germline ends came to 8 bases. This clone was recorded a few times. As yet, its antigen is unknown. The sample comprised memory CD4+ T cells sorted from blood. The subset denotes: CD45RA-negative fraction. V is TRBV2 and J is TRBJ2-5; D call uncertain. The TCR was taken from a man in his thirties or forties in good health. CDR3 bases: TGTGCCAGCAGTGAAGGCACCATGGAGACCCAGTACTTC. It yields the protein CASSEGTMETQYF.